These 7 T cell receptor beta chains originate from one sample sequenced in a study of regulatory T cells in long-lasting Graves disease (dated by TCRdb to about 2021). The sample's time point label, decoded: persistent/refractory GD, antithyroid drugs over 5 years with positive TRAb. For both TCR sequencing and RNA sequencing, RNA was extracted from PBMCs in TRIzol. Library construction relied on multiplex PCR. The sequencer was an Illumina HiSeq 4000. iRepertoire HTBI primers and Arm-PCR amplification of CDR3 regions were used to construct TCR beta libraries. TCRdb ran its own pipeline on the public reads, namely fastp trimming at Q25 and MiXCR clone calling, and kept in-frame beta chains. Entries are consolidated by CDR3 protein sequence, retaining the most common genes and DNA. Recorded for this sample are more than 350,000 distinct CDR3 sequences; under 25% of them occurred a single time. The top ten clonotypes cover 13% to 15% of the sample.

This specimen was peripheral blood mononuclear cells (PBMCs), taken when the disease was refractory, from a patient treated with antithyroid drugs. The receptors originated from a female donor with Graves disease.

This chain uses TRBV15 with TRBJ1-5; 8 bases fit TRBD1. The trim removed 8 bases at V and 0 bases at J, leaving 9 bases unmatched. Germline V gene lookup returns CDR1 LNHNV and CDR2 YYDKDF (reference sequence). CDR3 size: 16 residues. The CDR3 here is CATGQGQSNSNQPQHF. Written as DNA, the CDR3 is TGTGCCACCGGACAGGGCCAGTCGAATAGCAATCAGCCCCAGCATTTT.

The V and J genes are TRBV18 and TRBJ2-7; 8 bases map to TRBD1. CDR3 length: 15 residues. Per germline, CDR1 KGHSH and CDR2 LQKENI. The J segment lost 4 bases and the V segment lost 4 bases, leaving 9 bases of the junction unmatched. The CDR3 reads CASSQTGTGKYEQYF. The DNA for the CDR3 is TGTGCCAGCTCACAAACCGGGACAGGAAAATACGAGCAGTACTTC. Full variable domain (outside the CDR3, taken from reference TRBV18 and TRBJ2-7): NAGVMQNPRHLVRRRGQEARLRCSPMKGHSHVYWYRQLPEEGLKFMVYLQKENIIDESGMPKERFSAEFPKEGPSILRIQQVVRGDSAAYFCASSQTGTGKYEQYFGPGTRLTVT.

This clonotype was detected only a few times. The chain combines TRBV24-1 with TRBJ2-2; no reliable D call. CDR3 length: 13 amino acids. Germline CDR1 reads KGHDR; CDR2 reads SFDVKD. V lost 8 bases and J 2 bases, leaving 8 bases between the germline ends. CDR3 bases: TGTGCCACCAAGGCGGACAACACCGGGGAGCTGTTTTTT. It translates to CATKADNTGELFF.

V and J are TRBV2 and TRBJ2-3, with D possibly TRBD1 on 5 matching bases. The V gene's germline CDR1 is SNHLY and CDR2 FYNNEI. Trimming shortened V by 10 bases and J by 0 bases, and 11 bases separated the two germline ends. This CDR3 is 13 amino acids long. CDR3 protein: CATRQSSTDTQYF. Written as DNA, the CDR3 is TGTGCCACCCGACAGTCTAGCACAGATACGCAGTATTTT.

In its sample, this clonotype was seen many times. This chain joins TRBV11-2 and TRBJ2-7; 9 nucleotides align to TRBD2. The V and J ends lost 4 bases and 5 bases, in that order; junction bases with no gene match: 15. Germline V gene data show CDR1 as SGHAT and CDR2 as FQNNGV. There are 17 residues in the CDR3. The CDR3 spells CASSSPLNIAGANEQYF. CDR3 nucleotides: TGTGCCAGCAGCTCCCCTTTAAATATAGCGGGAGCCAACGAGCAGTACTTC.

This clonotype has just a few counts. The chain recombines TRBV7-9 with TRBJ2-2, with TRBD1 as a possible D gene (6 bases). Per the germline V gene, CDR1 is SEHNR and CDR2 is FQNEAQ (reference sequence). There are 17 residues in the CDR3. Trimming cost V 4 bases and J 1 base, with 16 bases left between them. The CDR3 sequence is CASSSPRTVLNTGELFF. In DNA form, the CDR3 reads TGTGCCAGCAGCTCACCCCGGACAGTTTTGAACACCGGGGAGCTGTTTTTT.

This clonotype has ten or more counts. The CDR3 DNA sequence: TGTGCCAGCAGTTTGCCCGACATGAACACTGAAGCTTTCTTT. It translates to CASSLPDMNTEAFF. The V and J genes are TRBV12-3 or TRBV12-4 and TRBJ1-1; no clear D. This CDR3 has 14 residues. Trimming stripped 3 bases from V and 0 bases from J, with 8 bases between.